The clone carrying this T cell receptor beta chain was observed once. These data belong to a study of blood T cell repertoires in COVID-19. Overall study: Samples of COVID-19 (acute and convalescent) were obtained from the United States, Italy and Spain. PBMCs, B-cell-depleted T cells, or T cells provided the cDNA or gDNA that made up the material.

In the study's own analysis: By means of reference gene primer amplification, nucleated cell counts were estimated. Produced via immunoSEQ multiplex PCR; TCRdb's table is partial and in-frame only. The V and J calls and clone size come from that table; D and trimming were worked out from the DNA. Of 97,000 or so clones listed, about 80% are singletons. The sequencing input was peripheral blood. The TCR originated in a man in his 70s with acute or convalescent COVID-19.

CDR3 DNA sequence: TGTGCCAGCAGCTTAGACAGGGGCTATGGCTACACCTTC. Protein sequence: CASSLDRGYGYTF. The V call is TRBV7-3, the J call TRBJ1-2, with TRBD1 matching over 8 bases. V shed 2 bases and J 4 bases; nucleotides not matched to a gene: 0. The length of the CDR3 is 13 residues. CDR1 is SGHTA and CDR2 is FQGTGA in the germline V gene.